This TCR beta chain was obtained from a study of cytomegalovirus exposure and HLA in healthy donors. Study-wide points: Analysis was carried out at a later point, and it linked a missense DCLRE1C variant to TCR beta V- and J-gene trimming.

PCR involved 60 Vbeta and 13 Jbeta primers. Measured with immunoSEQ multiplex PCR; TCRdb has only the in-frame clones, and not every one. This table lists approximately 110,000 clones. Trimming cost V 8 bases and J 4 bases; bases outside gene matches: 6. From germline, CDR1 is SNHLY and CDR2 FYNNEI. This CDR3 comprises 14 residues. As concerns this clone: No antigen is known for it.

Material for sequencing was PBMCs. The receptor was derived from a young man in good health and CMV-seronegative. V and J are TRBV2 and TRBJ1-4; 8 bases are a match to TRBD1. CDR3: CASSPGQGNEKLFF. Here the CDR3 DNA reads TGTGCCAGCTCCCCTGGACAGGGTAATGAAAAACTGTTTTTT. Supplemented by reference TRBV2 and TRBJ1-4, the full variable domain reads EPEVTQTPSHQVTQMGQEVILRCVPISNHLYFYWYRQILGQKVEFLVSFYNNEISEKSEIFDDQFSVERPDGSNFTLKIRSTKLEDSAMYFCASSPGQGNEKLFFGSGTQLSVL.